This T cell receptor (beta chain) emerged from a study of cytomegalovirus exposure and HLA in healthy donors. Study background: In a previous analysis, nearly 120 million unique TCR beta sequences were found from some 180 million T cells. Overall study findings and caveats: The investigators catalogued 160 or so TCR beta chains as cytomegalovirus-associated. Several of the most significant clusters appeared, in a later analysis, to be linked to common viral pathogens. Later analysis associated a missense DCLRE1C variant with TCR beta V- and J-gene trimming.

Germline CDR1 and CDR2: SNHLY and FYNNEI. This CDR3 has 14 residues. V lost 7 bases and J lost 2, with 12 bases in between. Notes on this clone: Antigen specificity is unknown.

The PCR ran on 60 Vbeta and 13 Jbeta primers. This table comes from immunoSEQ multiplex PCR, and its TCRdb copy is limited to in-frame clones, with some not included. The data show more than 80,000 clones, roughly 75% seen once. This TCR was sampled from a man aged 60-69 years in good health and CMV-seronegative. The material sequenced was PBMCs. The chain combines TRBV2 with TRBJ1-5; no clear D gene. Here the CDR3 DNA reads TGTGCCAGCACCCGCGGTAGAGGCAATCAGCCCCAGCATTTT. Its protein is CASTRGRGNQPQHF.